The source of this T cell receptor (beta chain) is a study of T cell responses to AZD1222 COVID-19 vaccine. Turning to the study itself: Both about-4-week and about-12-week second-dose recipients were combined.

Repertoires were generated with immunoSEQ multiplex PCR, while TCRdb's copy carries only in-frame clones and drops some. The sample carries 110,000 to 150,000 clones, about 93% recorded once. As for this clone: The antigen remains unidentified.

V trimming: 0 bases; J trimming: 1 base; junction bases outside the gene matches: 2. The CDR3 loop spans 18 amino acids. The germline V gene encodes CDR1 ENHRY and CDR2 SYGVKD. Study observations and caveats: Reports indicate that nearly half of spike-specific TCRs are directed at unmutated variant regions. CD4 TCRs associated with vaccination spanned spike, dominating at 160-218 and 743-854. When two AZD1222 doses had been given, Spike-specific TCR breadth and depth rose.

The sequence was collected from an adult in good health. The sample was peripheral blood, taken on day 0 of AZD1222 vaccination. The chain carries TRBV10-3 and TRBJ2-2, with 13 bases matching TRBD2. CDR3 loop: CAISESTSGGMNTGELFF. As DNA, the CDR3 is TGTGCCATCAGTGAGTCGACTAGCGGGGGGATGAACACCGGGGAGCTGTTTTTT.